This TCR beta chain appears in the sequencing data of a study of vaccination effects on CD4 cells after COVID-19. Germline CDR1 LNHDA, CDR2 SQIVND (reference sequence). The CDR3 consists of 16 residues. Trimming removed 8 bases from V and 2 bases from J; junction bases left unmatched: 11. Using viral peptide pools, the ViraFEST assay grew out antigen-specific CD4+ T cells prior to sequencing. On day 10 of culture, CD4+ T cells were separated out. Participants each got two BNT162b2 or mRNA-1273 vaccine doses. Vaccine recipients had no previous SARS-CoV-2 infection; their nucleocapsid antibodies were negative. Fewer than 2.5 million PBMC were seeded per well and grown in the presence of roughly 10 IU/ml IL-2 and about 10 ug/ml peptides. About this clone itself: The antigen is unknown.

Sequencing was performed with immunoSEQ multiplex PCR; in TCRdb, only in-frame clones are kept and a portion is missing. The sample has about 72,000 clones, 80% to 85% seen once. The specimen was CD4+ T cells from PBMCs cultured with HCoV-229E spike peptides, collected after COVID-19 vaccination. This chain connects TRBV19 to TRBJ2-4; 8 bases are a match to TRBD2. This TCR was recovered from a human donor who received a COVID-19 vaccine. In nucleotides, the CDR3 is TGTGCCAGTCGTTCCGGGGGGGTTGGGACCAAAAACATTCAGTACTTC. Translated: CASRSGGVGTKNIQYF.